Listed below are T cell receptor beta chains from one sample, sequenced in a study of cytomegalovirus exposure and HLA in healthy donors. The table came from immunoSEQ multiplex PCR; TCRdb's copy has only in-frame clones and leaves some out. The sample carries tens of thousands of clones, 85% to 90% recorded once. The sample taken for sequencing was PBMCs. Receptors were obtained from a young woman in good health and CMV-seronegative. Both conserved end residues are part of each CDR3. A D gene is named only where the DNA matches it firmly. Clone size is shown for a subset of rows, as once, few, many or a class of expanded clone.

>TRBV13|-|TRBJ2-2|TRBD2
TGTGCCAGCAGCGAGAGCGGGAGGGCGAACACCGGGGAGCTGTTTTTT
CASSESGRANTGELFF
>TRBV4-2|-|TRBJ2-3|-
TGTGCCAGCAGCCAAGGGGGCCGAGTCGCAGATACGCAGTATTTT
CASSQGGRVADTQYF
>TRBV4-2|-|TRBJ1-2|-
TGTGCCAGCAGCCAAGTAGCCGGATCCTTCTATGGCTACACCTTC
CASSQVAGSFYGYTF
>TRBV27|-|TRBJ2-3|TRBD2
TGTGCCAGCAGTTCAACAAAACGGGGACTAGCGGGAGTCATGACAGATACGCAGTATTTT
CASSSTKRGLAGVMTDTQYF
>TRBV27|-|TRBJ2-1|-
TGTGCCAGCAGTTTAGTCCCGGGCAATGAGCAGTTCTTC
CASSLVPGNEQFF
>TRBV5-1|-|TRBJ2-1|TRBD2
TGCGCCAGCAGCTCCGGGACCTCCGGGATAGCGGGAGACTATGAGCAGTTCTTC
CASSSGTSGIAGDYEQFF
>TRBV6-5|-|TRBJ2-7|TRBD1
TGTGCCAGCAGTTACTCTCCGGGACAGGTCTTCTACGAGCAGTACTTC
CASSYSPGQVFYEQYF
>TRBV20-1|-|TRBJ2-7|TRBD2
TGCGGATTACTAGCGGCCTACGAGCAGTACTTC
CGLLAAYEQYF
>TRBV6-1|-|TRBJ1-4|-
TGTGCCAGCATGGGCGGGAATAATGAAAAACTGTTTTTT
CASMGGNNEKLFF
>TRBV6-1|-|TRBJ2-7|-
TGTGCCAGCAGTGAAGCTGCTCCTAGTCTTGCTTCCGAGCAGTACTTC
CASSEAAPSLASEQYF
>TRBV18|-|TRBJ2-1|TRBD2
TGTGCCAGCTCACCAGCGACTAGCGGGTATAATGAGCAGTTCTTC
CASSPATSGYNEQFF
>TRBV7-6|-|TRBJ1-1|TRBD1
TGTGCCAGCCTACAGGGGGCGGGAAACACTGAAGCTTTCTTT
CASLQGAGNTEAFF
>TRBV19|-|TRBJ1-1|TRBD1
TGTGCCAGTAGTATTGGGACAGGAATGAACACTGAAGCTTTCTTT
CASSIGTGMNTEAFF
>TRBV5-1|few|TRBJ1-3|-
TGCGCCAGCAGCACTCAGGGGAAATCTGGAAACACCATATATTTT
CASSTQGKSGNTIYF
>TRBV19|-|TRBJ2-2|-
TGTGCCAGTAGTCTTAAGGGGCCGAACACCGGGGAGCTGTTTTTT
CASSLKGPNTGELFF
>TRBV5-1|-|TRBJ2-3|TRBD1
TGCGCCAGCCAACGACAGGGGTTTACAGATACGCAGTATTTT
CASQRQGFTDTQYF
>TRBV5-4|-|TRBJ2-1|-
TGTGCCAGCAGCTTCACGAGAGACAATGAGCAGTTCTTC
CASSFTRDNEQFF
>TRBV28|-|TRBJ1-4|-
TGTGCCAGCAGGCCTCCACTGGGAGTGAGGGAGGAAAAACTGTTTTTT
CASRPPLGVREEKLFF
>TRBV9|-|TRBJ2-1|TRBD1
TGTGCCAGCAGCGGGTCGGACAGGGCGCCCTACAATGAGCAGTTCTTC
CASSGSDRAPYNEQFF
>TRBV5-8|-|TRBJ2-4|-
TGTGCCAGCAGCTTTTGGGGAGGCATAACCAAAAACATTCAGTACTTC
CASSFWGGITKNIQYF
>TRBV30|few|TRBJ2-4|-
TGTGCCTGGAGTGTAGGCTTGGAGGATCGGGAAAACATTCAGTACTTC
CAWSVGLEDRENIQYF
>TRBV29-1|-|TRBJ2-1|TRBD1
TGCAGCGTTCGCCGGGACAGGGCTTACAATGAGCAGTTCTTC
CSVRRDRAYNEQFF
>TRBV28|-|TRBJ1-5|-
TGTGCCAGCAGTTTCGCCGGGATGGATCAGCCCCAGCATTTT
CASSFAGMDQPQHF
>TRBV9|-|TRBJ1-1|TRBD1
TGTGCCAGCAGCGCGCATGGACAGGGGGACACTGAAGCTTTCTTT
CASSAHGQGDTEAFF
>TRBV7-8|few|TRBJ2-3|TRBD2
TGTGCCAGCAGCTTGGTGCGGGAGGGCCGGGAGTTGAACACAGATACGCAGTATTTT
CASSLVREGRELNTDTQYF
>TRBV5-1|once|TRBJ1-1|-
TGCGCCAGCAGCTTGGGCGGCGGGGGGCGAAGGACTGAAGCTTTCTTT
CASSLGGGGRRTEAFF
>TRBV11-3|-|TRBJ1-1|-
TGTGCCAGCAGCGTTCAGGGAAAGGGCACTGAAGCTTTCTTT
CASSVQGKGTEAFF
>TRBV28|-|TRBJ2-7|TRBD2
TGTGCCAGCAGCATACCCACCGGACTAGCGGGAGTTCTCTACGAGCAGTACTTC
CASSIPTGLAGVLYEQYF
>TRBV7-2|-|TRBJ1-5|-
TGTGCCAGCAGCTTAGCGAGGCGCGCCGGGGGCAATCAGCCCCAGCATTTT
CASSLARRAGGNQPQHF
>TRBV5-1|-|TRBJ2-7|TRBD2
TGCGCCAGCAGCTTGGCCGGGACTAGCGGGAGCTACGAGCAGTACTTC
CASSLAGTSGSYEQYF
>TRBV6-5|-|TRBJ1-6|-
TGTGCCAGCAGTTTGTTAACCCGGGTACATAATTCACCCCTCCACTTT
CASSLLTRVHNSPLHF
>TRBV4-1|-|TRBJ2-7|-
TGCGCCAGCAGCCACCTAACACAGGGCGAGCAGTACTTC
CASSHLTQGEQYF
>TRBV28|-|TRBJ1-2|TRBD1
TGTGCCAGCAGTTTATGGGACAGGATGCAGGGCTACACCTTC
CASSLWDRMQGYTF
>TRBV27|-|TRBJ2-4|TRBD1
TGTGCCAGCAGTCCGGGACAGGGGAGAGGCAAAAACATTCAGTACTTC
CASSPGQGRGKNIQYF
>TRBV29-1|-|TRBJ1-1|-
TGCAGCGTTGCCCGGGACATAAACACTGAAGCTTTCTTT
CSVARDINTEAFF
>TRBV4-2|-|TRBJ2-2|TRBD2
TGTGCCAGCAGCCCGGCTAGCGGGAGTACCGGGGAGCTGTTTTTT
CASSPASGSTGELFF
>TRBV4-1|-|TRBJ1-2|TRBD1
TGCGCCAGCAGCCCCTCGGGACAGGGACGAGGCTACACCTTC
CASSPSGQGRGYTF
>TRBV7-6|-|TRBJ2-7|TRBD2
TGTGCCAGCAGCACCGGACTAGCGGGTAGTATCGACGAGCAGTACTTC
CASSTGLAGSIDEQYF
>TRBV9|-|TRBJ2-1|TRBD2
TGTGCCAGCAGCGCCGAGACTAGCGGCCTTGAGCAGTTCTTC
CASSAETSGLEQFF
>TRBV12-2|-|TRBJ2-5|-
TGTGCAAGTCGCTTCCGACAGGGCCAAGAGACCCAGTACTTC
CASRFRQGQETQYF
>TRBV30|-|TRBJ1-2|-
TGTGCCTGGAGTAGAGAGGGCTGGGGCTACACCTTC
CAWSREGWGYTF